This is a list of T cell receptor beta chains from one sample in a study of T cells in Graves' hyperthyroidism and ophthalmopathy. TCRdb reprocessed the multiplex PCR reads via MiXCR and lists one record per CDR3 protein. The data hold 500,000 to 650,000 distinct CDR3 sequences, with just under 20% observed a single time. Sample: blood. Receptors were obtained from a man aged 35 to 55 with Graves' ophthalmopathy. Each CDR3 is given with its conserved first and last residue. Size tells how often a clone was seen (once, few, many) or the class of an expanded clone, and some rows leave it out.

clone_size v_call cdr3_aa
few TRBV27 CASSFLAGGRSSYNEQFF
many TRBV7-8 CASSLVGGVINEQYF
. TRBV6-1 CASRMTGAQHF
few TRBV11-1 CASSLAFGVTEAFF
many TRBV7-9 CASSPGLDRYNEQFF
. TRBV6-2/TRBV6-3 CASRGRTSVAYEQYF
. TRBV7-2 CASTKSGAFYEQYF
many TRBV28 CASTSGGASYEQYF
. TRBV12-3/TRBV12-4 CASSPDIFIGLIEAFF
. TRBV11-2 CASSLRAGADTQYF
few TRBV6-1 CASRSQGSGYTF
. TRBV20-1 CSARDLLSPRSYTF
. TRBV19 CATIGQGKRAGYNEQFF
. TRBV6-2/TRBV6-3 CASSYAQEVNTEAFF
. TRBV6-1 CASRPLPGTSGGLETQYF
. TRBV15 CATSTQATGAKNIQYF
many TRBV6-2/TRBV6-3 CASSWTSLANEQFF
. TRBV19 CATSGQPLGFTEAFF
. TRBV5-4 CASSLPGADTEAFF
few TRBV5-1 CASSRISSGANNEQFF
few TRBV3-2 CASSQGPSQGQYF
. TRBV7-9 CASSLAAGTTRYEQYF
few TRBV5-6 CASSFGNGGDYGYTF
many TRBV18 CASSHPNSDTQYF
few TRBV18 CASSPLSTQLAKNIQYF
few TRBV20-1 CSASWGLAGVGGELFF
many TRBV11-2 CASSLVPGRAYEQYF
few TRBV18 CASSPRPTSGRPQETQYF
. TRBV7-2 CASSLGAGSLAKNIQYF